This T cell receptor beta chain was sequenced during a study of shared clonotypes between healthy human individuals. Of note for this clone: The target antigen is unknown.

Study results and caveats: Limited genetic and exposure-history diversity came from having few donors. Lower generation probabilities were found for non-shared clonotypes than for those shared by all four donors.

Methods used by the authors: With immunoSEQ giving junction-only sequences and no quality scores, filtering differed. Assay: immunoSEQ multiplex PCR; the TCRdb copy retains only in-frame clones and omits some. D and trimming come from the DNA, and the V and J calls and clone size come from that table. The sample has roughly 2.2 million clones, 92% seen once. CDR3 length: 14 amino acids. V was clipped by 5 bases and J by 0 bases, with 8 bases between them. The germline V gene has CDR1 MNHEY and CDR2 SVGAGI. Specimen: naive CD4+ T cells from PBMCs. Subset: CD45RA+ positively selected. The TCR was taken from a man between 18 and 29 years old in good health. Some clones in this sample may be carry-over from other donors' samples. The V gene is TRBV6-5, the J gene TRBJ1-3; D possibly corresponds to TRBD1 (6 bases). The CDR3 DNA reads as TGTGCCAGCAGTCGGACAGACTCTGGAAACACCATATATTTT. Amino acid sequence: CASSRTDSGNTIYF.